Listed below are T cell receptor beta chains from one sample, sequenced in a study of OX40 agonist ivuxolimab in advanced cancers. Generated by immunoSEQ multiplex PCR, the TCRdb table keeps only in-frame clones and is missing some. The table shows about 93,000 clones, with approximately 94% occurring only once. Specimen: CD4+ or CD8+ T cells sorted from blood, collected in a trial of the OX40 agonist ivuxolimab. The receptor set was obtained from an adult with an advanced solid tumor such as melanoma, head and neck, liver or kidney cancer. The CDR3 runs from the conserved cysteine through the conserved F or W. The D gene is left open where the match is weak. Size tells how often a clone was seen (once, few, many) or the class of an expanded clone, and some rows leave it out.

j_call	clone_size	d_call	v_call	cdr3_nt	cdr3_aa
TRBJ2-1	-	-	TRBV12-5	TGTGCTAGTGGTTTGGTTGGTGAGGCGATCTCCTACAATGAGCAGTTCTTC	CASGLVGEAISYNEQFF
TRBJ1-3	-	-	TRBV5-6	TGTGCCAGCAGCTTGTCGGTAGGAGACACCATATATTTT	CASSLSVGDTIYF
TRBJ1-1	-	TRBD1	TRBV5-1	TGCGCCAGCAGTAAGGGGACAGGGGGCCAGGGGACTGAAGCTTTCTTT	CASSKGTGGQGTEAFF
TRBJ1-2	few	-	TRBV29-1	TGCAGCGCTCGACAGACCTATGGCTACACCTTC	CSARQTYGYTF
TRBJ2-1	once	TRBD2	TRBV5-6	TGTGCCAGCAGCTTGGGTAGCGGGGATCCGATCTTC	CASSLGSGDPIF
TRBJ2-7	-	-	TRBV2	TGTGCCAGCAGTTCGGGTGGGTACGAGCAGTACTTC	CASSSGGYEQYF
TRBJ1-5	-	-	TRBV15	TGTGCCACCAGCAGAGATGGGGGGTCCAATCAGCCCCAGCATTTT	CATSRDGGSNQPQHF
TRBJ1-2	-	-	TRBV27	TGTGCCAGCAGTCCATCGACAGGAAATGGCTACACCTTC	CASSPSTGNGYTF
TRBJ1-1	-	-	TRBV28	TGTGCCAGCAGTTTACCGGAGGACCGAAAGAACACTGAAGCTTTCTTT	CASSLPEDRKNTEAFF
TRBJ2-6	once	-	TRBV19	TGTGCCAGTAGTATCCTCGGAACCTCTGGGGCCAACGTCCTGACTTTC	CASSILGTSGANVLTF
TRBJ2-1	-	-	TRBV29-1	TGCAGCGTTGAAGGTGGGAGGGGGTTTGGGGATGAGCAGTTCTTC	CSVEGGRGFGDEQFF
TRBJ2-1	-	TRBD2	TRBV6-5	TGTGCCAGCAGTAACGGACTAGCGGTCTACAATGAGCAGTTCTTC	CASSNGLAVYNEQFF
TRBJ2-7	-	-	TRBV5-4	TGTGCCAGCAGCTTGGACTGGGGACCGTACGAGCAGTACTTC	CASSLDWGPYEQYF
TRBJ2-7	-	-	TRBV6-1	TGTGCCAGCAGTGAATCCCCAGGGCCCCCTTTAGTGTACGAGCAGTACTTC	CASSESPGPPLVYEQYF
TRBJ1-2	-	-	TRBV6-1	TGTGCCAGCAGTGAATCCACGGTCTATGGCTACACCTTC	CASSESTVYGYTF
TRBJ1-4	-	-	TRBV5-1	TGCGCCAGCAGCTTGTTCGACCCTAATGAAAAACTGTTTTTT	CASSLFDPNEKLFF
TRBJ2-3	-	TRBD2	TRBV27	TGTGCCAGCAGCCCACTCAGGGTAGGGCTAGCGGGAGATACGCAGTATTTT	CASSPLRVGLAGDTQYF
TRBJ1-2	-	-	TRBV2	TGTGCCGAAGGGGGGATCGGTATGGGTGACTATGGCTACACCTTC	CAEGGIGMGDYGYTF
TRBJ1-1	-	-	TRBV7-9	TGTGCCAGCAGCCCCTTGGGGGGAATGAACACTGAAGCTTTCTTT	CASSPLGGMNTEAFF
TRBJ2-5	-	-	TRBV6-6	TGTGCCAGCAGTTATCGGCGGGACTACCAAGAGACCCAGTACTTC	CASSYRRDYQETQYF
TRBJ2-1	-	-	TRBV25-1	TGTGCCAGCAGTCCAGGACAGGGAGGGAGGGATGAGCAGTTCTTC	CASSPGQGGRDEQFF
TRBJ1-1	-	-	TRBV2	TGTGCCAGCAGTGTGGGTTTTGAAGCTTTCTTT	CASSVGFEAFF
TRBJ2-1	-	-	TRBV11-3	TGTGCCAGCAGCTCGCCTAGAGGAGAGCAGTTCTTC	CASSSPRGEQFF
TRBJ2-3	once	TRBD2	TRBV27	TGTGCCAGCAGCAAAGTTGGAGGTGGGCGGGGGGTCGTCGGTACGCAGTATTTT	CASSKVGGGRGVVGTQYF
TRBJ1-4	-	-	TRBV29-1	TGCAGCGTTGATTTCGGAAGTGATGAAAAACTGTTTTTT	CSVDFGSDEKLFF
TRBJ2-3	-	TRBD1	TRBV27	TGTGCCAGCAGTCCCGGGACAGGGGGCAAAGATACGCAGTATTTT	CASSPGTGGKDTQYF
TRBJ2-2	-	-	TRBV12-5	TGTGCCAGTGCGAGGGGCGGGCCCGGGGAGCTGTTTTTT	CASARGGPGELFF
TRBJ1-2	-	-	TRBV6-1	TGTGCCAGCAGTGAAGAGGGGGGCGACTATGGCTACACCTTC	CASSEEGGDYGYTF
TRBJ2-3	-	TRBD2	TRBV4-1	TGCGCCAGCAGCCAAGTGGGGACTAGCGGGAGGAGAACAGATACGCAGTATTTT	CASSQVGTSGRRTDTQYF
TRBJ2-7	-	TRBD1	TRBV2	TGTGCCAGCAGTGGGCTGAGGGACAGGGTCTACGAGCAGTACTTC	CASSGLRDRVYEQYF
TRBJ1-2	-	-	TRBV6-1	TGTGCCAGCAGCCTATTTACAGGGCGCGATGGCTACACCTTC	CASSLFTGRDGYTF
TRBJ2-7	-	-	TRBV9	TGTGCCAGCAGGGGGCACTTCTCCTACGAGCAGTACTTC	CASRGHFSYEQYF
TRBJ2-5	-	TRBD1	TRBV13	TGTGCCAGCAGCCAACGAGCGGGACAGGGCACATCCTTGTACTTC	CASSQRAGQGTSLYF
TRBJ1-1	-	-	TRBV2	TGTGCCAGCAGTGAATATACAGGATTGAACACTGAAGCTTTCTTT	CASSEYTGLNTEAFF
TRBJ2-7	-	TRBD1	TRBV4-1	TGCGCCAGCAGCCAAGATGGGACAGGGTCCTACGAGCAGTACTTC	CASSQDGTGSYEQYF
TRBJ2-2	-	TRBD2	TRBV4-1	TGCGCCAGCAGCTACCCGGGACTAGCGGGGGGGTCGGACACCGGGGAGCTGTTTTTT	CASSYPGLAGGSDTGELFF
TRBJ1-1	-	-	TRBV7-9	TGTGCCAGCAGCTTAGTGGGGGGAGGTCCAAAGGACACTGAAGCTTTCTTT	CASSLVGGGPKDTEAFF
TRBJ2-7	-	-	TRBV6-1	TGTGCCAGCAGTGCCTCGAGAGCAATCGCCTTTGAGCAGTACTTC	CASSASRAIAFEQYF
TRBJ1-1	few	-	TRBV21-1	TGTGCCAGCCTCGCCAACACTGAAGCTTTCTTT	CASLANTEAFF
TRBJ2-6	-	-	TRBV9	TGTGCCAGCAGCGATCAACTTCAGGGCCTCTCTGGGGCCAACGTCCTGACTTTC	CASSDQLQGLSGANVLTF
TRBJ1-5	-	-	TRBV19	TGTGCCAGTAGTGGTTACCACAGGGATGCCAATCAGCCCCAGCATTTT	CASSGYHRDANQPQHF
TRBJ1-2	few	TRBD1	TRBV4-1	TGCGCCAGCAGCCCTTCAACTCAGGGGGCGGGAGGCTACACCTTC	CASSPSTQGAGGYTF